These 15 T cell receptor beta chains share one sample of origin, sequenced in a study of T cell responses to AZD1222 COVID-19 vaccine. Sequencing used immunoSEQ multiplex PCR; TCRdb keeps in-frame clones, though not all of them. The data contain roughly 58,000 clones, 85% of them singletons. The specimen comprised peripheral blood, sampled on day 0 of MenACWY control vaccination. The receptor source for this set is an adult in good health.

J is TRBJ1-3 and V is TRBV12-3 or TRBV12-4; no reliable D call. V was pared by 10 bases and J by 0 bases, with 10 bases between. The CDR3 spans 13 residues. Here the CDR3 reads CATARNSGNTIYF. In nucleotides, the CDR3 is TGTGCCACCGCCAGAAACTCTGGAAACACCATATATTTT.

The chain has TRBV30 and TRBJ2-7, with 11 bases matching TRBD1. The CDR3 has 15 amino acids. The J segment lost 4 bases and the V segment lost 0 bases, leaving 5 bases of the junction unmatched. Per germline, CDR1 GTSNPN and CDR2 SVGIG (reference sequence). CDR3 sequence reads: CAWSVRDRGVYEQYF. The CDR3 DNA reads as TGTGCCTGGAGTGTACGGGACAGGGGGGTGTACGAGCAGTACTTC.

In nucleotides, the CDR3 is TGCGCCAGCAGCCCACGGACTAGCGGGCCGTCCTACGAGCAGTACTTC. Its translation is CASSPRTSGPSYEQYF. This chain joins TRBV4-1 and TRBJ2-7; 11 bases are shared with TRBD2. Unmatched junction bases numbered 6, after V lost 4 bases and J lost 1 base. Germline V gene sequence: CDR1 MGHRA, CDR2 YSYEKL. The CDR3 consists of 16 residues.

This clone was seen once. The genes are TRBV28 and TRBJ2-5, with 7 positions matching TRBD1. Germline assignment: CDR1 MDHEN and CDR2 SYDVKM. V lost 5 bases and J lost 5; bases outside the gene matches: 8. The CDR3 spans 14 residues. Here the CDR3 reads CASSTRQGQETQYF. Written as DNA, the CDR3 is TGTGCCAGCAGTACCCGACAGGGCCAGGAGACCCAGTACTTC. Looking up the rest from reference TRBV28 and TRBJ2-5 gives the full variable domain: DVKVTQSSRYLVKRTGEKVFLECVQDMDHENMFWYRQDPGLGLRLIYFSYDVKMKEKGDIPEGYSVSREKKERFSLILESASTNQTSMYLCASSTRQGQETQYFGPGTRLLVL.

This clone was recorded only once. This chain connects TRBV19 to TRBJ2-6; 10 bases agree with TRBD1. This CDR3 comprises 16 residues. From germline, CDR1 is LNHDA and CDR2 SQIVND (reference sequence). V dropped 6 bases and J dropped 4; count of bases not matched to a gene: 6. The CDR3 here is CASSRQGAGGANVLTF. As DNA, the CDR3 is TGTGCCAGTAGCCGACAGGGGGCCGGAGGGGCCAACGTCCTGACTTTC.

This clone appeared once. The chain uses TRBV4-1 and TRBJ1-1, with unresolved D. V gave up 0 bases and J gave up 1 base, with 6 bases separating them. From germline, CDR1 is MGHRA and CDR2 YSYEKL. The CDR3 has 14 amino acids. Written as DNA, the CDR3 is TGCGCCAGCAGCCAAGAGGGCTGGAACACTGAAGCTTTCTTT. Translated: CASSQEGWNTEAFF.

The J gene is TRBJ1-3, the V gene TRBV2; TRBD1 might be the D (5 bases). V lost 4 bases and J 0 bases, leaving 10 bases between the germline ends. The CDR3 has 15 residues. CDR1 and CDR2 from the germline V gene are SNHLY and FYNNEI. The CDR3 sequence: CASSAREGSGNTIYF. CDR3 coding DNA: TGTGCCAGCAGTGCCAGGGAAGGCTCTGGAAACACCATATATTTT.

In this sample, this clone is medium-sized (0.01 to 0.1%). The chain has TRBV11-1 and TRBJ2-7; TRBD2 matches at 11 bases. The CDR3 consists of 16 residues. Trimming took 6 bases from V and 3 from J; bases not matched to a gene: 10. Germline V lookup: CDR1 SGHAT, CDR2 FQDESV (reference sequence). The CDR3 is CASSLTPTSGVYEQYF. DNA for the CDR3: TGTGCCAGCAGTCTAACCCCGACTAGCGGGGTCTACGAGCAGTACTTC.

V gene TRBV7-2 combines with J gene TRBJ2-7, with TRBD2 as a possible D gene (5 bases). This CDR3 region has 13 residues. Trimming left V 1 base short and J 7 bases short, with 11 bases between. The germline V gene encodes CDR1 SGHTA and CDR2 FQGNSA. The CDR3 sequence: CASSLVRTGEQYF. The CDR3 DNA follows: TGTGCCAGCAGCTTAGTTAGGACTGGTGAGCAGTACTTC.

V gene TRBV4-3 combines with J gene TRBJ1-6; maybe TRBD1 (5 bases). The CDR3 runs 15 residues. Trimming removed 4 bases from V and 5 bases from J, with 12 bases in between. CDR1 is LGHNA and CDR2 is YSLEER in the germline V gene. DNA of the CDR3: TGCGCCAGCAGCCCCGGGACGGCTAATAATTCACCCCTCCACTTT. It specifies CASSPGTANNSPLHF.

This clone was found once. The V call is TRBV19, the J call TRBJ1-2; D is possibly TRBD1 (5 bases). The CDR3 length is 16 residues. Deletions cut 2 bases from V and 1 base from J, with 14 bases between. Germline V gene data show CDR1 as LNHDA and CDR2 as SQIVND (reference sequence). The CDR3 nucleotides are TGTGCCAGTAGTATAATCGTGACAGCAGATAACTATGGCTACACCTTC. It is translated as CASSIIVTADNYGYTF.

The chain is built from TRBV19 and TRBJ1-1, with D hard to call. The CDR3 length is 13 residues. V was clipped by 3 bases and J by 1 base, with 6 bases between them. The germline V gene has CDR1 LNHDA and CDR2 SQIVND (reference sequence). The CDR3 sequence is CASSMVRNTEAFF. The CDR3 DNA is TGTGCCAGTAGTATGGTCAGGAACACTGAAGCTTTCTTT.

The V gene is TRBV29-1, the J gene TRBJ2-7; 7 nucleotides agree with TRBD2. This CDR3 has 12 residues. Trimming took 4 bases from V and 7 from J; bases not matched to a gene: 7. CDR1 is SQVTM and CDR2 is ANQGSEA in the germline V gene. The CDR3 spells CSVAGGTGEQYF. The CDR3, as DNA: TGCAGCGTTGCGGGGGGAACGGGGGAGCAGTACTTC.

The V and J genes are TRBV6-6 and TRBJ2-7; D remains unclear. The CDR3 is 11 amino acids. V gave up 6 bases and J gave up 5 bases, with 8 bases separating them. The germline V gene has CDR1 MNHNY and CDR2 SVGAGI (reference sequence). The CDR3 sequence: CASSQLDEQYF. The CDR3 DNA reads TGTGCCAGCAGCCAGTTGGACGAGCAGTACTTC.

The V and J genes are TRBV2 and TRBJ2-1, with unresolved D. Trimming cost V 6 bases and J 0 bases, with 15 bases left between them. The germline V gene has CDR1 SNHLY and CDR2 FYNNEI. The CDR3 length is 16 residues. The CDR3 bases are TGTGCCAGCAGGAGAGGCCATCAAAACTCCTACAATGAGCAGTTCTTC. This translates into CASRRGHQNSYNEQFF.